This is a list of T cell receptor beta chains from one sample in a study of T cell repertoires in cytomegalovirus infection. These receptors have no identified antigens. TCRdb recomputed calls from the reads with MiXCR, one row per CDR3 protein. The sample shows roughly 280,000 distinct CDR3 sequences, under 25% of them seen only once. The starting material was cultured PBMCs, obtained from culture after CMV antigen stimulation. The receptors come from a human donor in good health (CMV status not recorded). Some clones in this sample may be carry-over from other donors' samples. Each CDR3 is given with its conserved first and last residue. The order of the fields is D gene, J gene, V gene, clone size, CDR3 DNA, CDR3 protein. A D gene is named only where the DNA matches it firmly. Clone size appears in some rows only: once, few, many, or a class for an expanded clone.

. TRBJ1-5 TRBV19 . TGTGCCAGTAGTCTTGACAGTTATAGCAATCAGCCCCAGCATTTT CASSLDSYSNQPQHF
. TRBJ2-1 TRBV4-3 few TGCGCCAGCAGCCGAGTACTAGGGCCGACAGAGGGGGAGCAGTTCTTC CASSRVLGPTEGEQFF
. TRBJ1-1 TRBV6-5 few TGTGCCAGCAGTTACGGGCGGAAAGTGAACACTGAAGCTTTCTTT CASSYGRKVNTEAFF
. TRBJ1-1 TRBV5-4 . TGTGCCAGCAGCCCAGCGGGGACGAGAGCGAACACTGAAGCTTTCTTT CASSPAGTRANTEAFF
TRBD2 TRBJ2-1 TRBV6-2/TRBV6-3 . TGTGCCAGCAGTTACCCCAATAGAGCGGGAGCTAGGAATGAGCAGTTCTTC CASSYPNRAGARNEQFF
. TRBJ1-6 TRBV5-4 . TGTGCCAGCAGCGCAGGGGATTCACCCCTCCACTTT CASSAGDSPLHF
. TRBJ2-7 TRBV12-3/TRBV12-4 many TGTGCCAGCAGTTTAGGCCCTCGACGGTTGCCCTACGAGCAGTACTTC CASSLGPRRLPYEQYF
. TRBJ2-1 TRBV5-1 . TGCGCCAGCAGCTTGGATGAAGGGGAGCAGTTCTTC CASSLDEGEQFF
. TRBJ2-5 TRBV28 . TGTGCCAGCACCTACGTCGGGAAAGAGACCCAGTACTTC CASTYVGKETQYF
TRBD1 TRBJ1-2 TRBV4-1 . TGCGCCAGCAGCCACCTCGGGACAGGAGAGATTGAAGGCTACACCTTC CASSHLGTGEIEGYTF
TRBD2 TRBJ2-7 TRBV27 few TGTGCCAGCAGACCGGGACTAGCGGGAGGGCCGATTGTGTACGAGCAGTACTTC CASRPGLAGGPIVYEQYF
. TRBJ1-2 TRBV24-1 many TGTGCCACCAGTGAATCCGGACGGAACTATGGCTACACCTTC CATSESGRNYGYTF
. TRBJ1-1 TRBV9 . TGTGCCAGCAGCGTTAGGGGGGAGAACACTGAAGCTTTCTTT CASSVRGENTEAFF
. TRBJ1-1 TRBV20-1 few TGCAGTGCTAGGGCGGGGGCGGAAATGAACACTGAAGCTTTCTTT CSARAGAEMNTEAFF
. TRBJ2-1 TRBV7-2 many TGTGCCAGCAGCTCTTTCTCCTACAATGAGCAGTTCTTC CASSSFSYNEQFF
. TRBJ1-2 TRBV7-6 . TGTGCCAGTGGGACATCTGCTAACTATGGCTACACCTTC CASGTSANYGYTF
TRBD1 TRBJ2-7 TRBV7-2 many TGTGCCAGCAGCTTTACCCGACAGGGTGCCTCGGGGGAGCAGTACTTC CASSFTRQGASGEQYF
. TRBJ1-4 TRBV7-9 . TGTGCCAGCAGCCCGGGACGGATTAATGAAAAACTGTTTTTT CASSPGRINEKLFF
TRBD2 TRBJ2-5 TRBV14 few TGTGCCAGCAGCTCGTGGACTAGCGGGGAGACCCAGTACTTC CASSSWTSGETQYF
. TRBJ1-2 TRBV2 . TGTGCCAGTACAAGGCCGGGCTACTATGGCTACACCTTC CASTRPGYYGYTF
TRBD1 TRBJ1-1 TRBV7-2 . TGTGCCAGCAGCTTAGCGCAGGGGGCAATTAACACTGAAGCTTTCTTT CASSLAQGAINTEAFF
. TRBJ1-2 TRBV18 few TGTGCCAGCTCACCGCAGACGGGCGATGGCTACACCTTC CASSPQTGDGYTF
. TRBJ1-1 TRBV7-2 many TGTGCCAGCACCCCTAACCCCGGGCGGGGGCGCGTCACTGAAGCTTTCTTT CASTPNPGRGRVTEAFF
. TRBJ2-6 TRBV19 . TGTGCCAGTAGTCAAAACAGGGCTGGGGCCAACGTCCTGACTTTC CASSQNRAGANVLTF
TRBD1 TRBJ1-1 TRBV7-9 few TGTGCCAGCAGCTTCGACAGGGATAGCACTGAAGCTTTCTTT CASSFDRDSTEAFF
TRBD2 TRBJ2-3 TRBV6-1 . TGTGCCAGCAGTCCTGCACTAGCGGGAGTGTCAGATACGCAGTATTTT CASSPALAGVSDTQYF
. TRBJ2-5 TRBV6-5 few TGTGCCAGCAGCAACACCCGTACGGGAGAGACCCAGTACTTC CASSNTRTGETQYF
. TRBJ1-1 TRBV6-5 . TGTGCCAGCAGCCTAGAGGCGGGAGGCATCACTGAAGCTTTCTTT CASSLEAGGITEAFF
. TRBJ1-2 TRBV7-2 many TGTGCCAGCAGCTCTCTTCGGGGGGCAAACTATGGCTACACCTTC CASSSLRGANYGYTF
TRBD2 TRBJ2-3 TRBV5-1 . TGCGCCAGCAGCCCCAGACTAGCGGGCCCGAAAGATACGCAGTATTTT CASSPRLAGPKDTQYF
TRBD1 TRBJ1-1 TRBV19 few TGTGCCAGTAAGCTACAGGGGGTGAACACTGAAGCTTTCTTT CASKLQGVNTEAFF
. TRBJ2-5 TRBV5-1 . TGCGCCAGCAGCTCCCCAGGGTACCAAGAGACCCAGTACTTC CASSSPGYQETQYF
TRBD2 TRBJ2-1 TRBV2 . TGTGCCAGCCGACGGACTAGCGGGAGAGAGAATGAGCAGTTCTTC CASRRTSGRENEQFF
TRBD1 TRBJ1-1 TRBV7-9 many TGTGCCAGCAGACAGGGGAAGGCTGAAGCTTTCTTT CASRQGKAEAFF
. TRBJ2-1 TRBV29-1 few TGCAGCGTTGTAGCGGAGTACAATGAGCAGTTCTTC CSVVAEYNEQFF
. TRBJ1-5 TRBV7-2 few TGTGCCAGCAGCCCCCGCGGATATAGCAATCAGCCCCAGCATTTT CASSPRGYSNQPQHF
TRBD1 TRBJ2-5 TRBV12-3/TRBV12-4 . TGTGCCAGCAGTTTAGCGATTGGGACAGGGCTACAAGAGACCCAGTACTTC CASSLAIGTGLQETQYF
TRBD1 TRBJ1-5 TRBV20-1 . TGCAGTTTCCCAGGGGGATACAATCAGCCCCAGCATTTT CSFPGGYNQPQHF
. TRBJ1-1 TRBV6-8 . TGTGCCAGCAGTTACTTAGGATACACTGAAGCTTTCTTT CASSYLGYTEAFF
TRBD1 TRBJ2-7 TRBV10-3 . TGTGCCACCCGGGACAGCTACTACGAGCAGTACTTC CATRDSYYEQYF